The entry below describes one T cell receptor beta chain. The antigen this receptor binds is unknown. Base qualities were left out, and no much larger clone turns up one base away. This sample stems from a study of T cell clones after liver transplantation (dated by TCRdb to about 2019). With regard to the full study: The samples were obtained from ITN030ST, a randomized trial that attempted immunosuppression withdrawal within 2 years after liver transplantation. Donor-reactive T cell clones were identified using TCRbeta sequencing after a pre-transplant mixed lymphocyte reaction and were then followed in post-transplant blood. Third party-reactive TCRbeta sequences were also identified from pre-transplant MLRs to serve as an antigen-independent comparator for donor-reactive sequences. A cohort of 8 liver transplant recipients was studied, of whom 3 were classified as tolerant and 5 as non-tolerant. No induction therapy was given to the subjects, and standard immunosuppression was administered until randomization at 12-24 months post-transplant. Blood samples were collected pre-transplant, then pre-randomization ahead of withdrawal, and finally post-randomization once withdrawal had either been completed or failed. Of the eight recipients, a few were HCV-positive, while the remaining recipients had been transplanted for non-autoimmune, non-viral indications. Tolerance was defined as complete immunosuppression withdrawal for at least one year with no rise in liver enzymes beyond twice the upper limit of normal.

The study at large found these results: Donor-reactive sequences declined more than third party-reactive ones, suggesting partial antigen-specific deletion unrelated to withdrawal success. The conclusions were preliminary, being limited by small, heterogeneous patient numbers and by non-standardized post-transplant time points. When repertoire turnover was accounted for, significantly reduced detection of donor-reactive sequences was found in 7 of 8 subjects for CD4 and in 8 of 8 subjects for CD8. In two subjects, low numbers of available donor cells limited the measurable donor-reactive repertoire. In most of the 8 subjects, regardless of tolerance or HCV status, circulating donor-reactive CD4 TCRbeta sequences dropped significantly post-transplant. Since no allograft tissue specimens were available, donor-reactive T cells may have migrated into the graft instead of being deleted.

High-throughput TCRbeta CDR3 sequencing of frozen genomic DNA was performed by immunoSEQ, including PCR amplification, mapping, bias correction and internal controls. Regarding the original processing steps: Only productive rearrangements were retained, with each unique TCRbeta sequence defined by its CDR3 nucleotide sequence together with its V and J gene. Donor-reactive sequences required at least 5-fold expansion in CFSE-low cells versus unstimulated pre-transplant cells and at least 0.01% frequency. Minimum frequency thresholds were set for each subject based on the unstimulated sample with the lowest template count, ensuring at least 90% detection power. Jensen-Shannon divergence between the top 1000 TCRbeta sequences post-transplant and pre-transplant was used to measure repertoire turnover. Changes in detection of donor-reactive sequences were assessed with two-sided Fisher's exact tests. The source is immuneACCESS, and TCRdb retained only in-frame sequences with V and J called. Part of the clones is not carried over; for the studies checked, unresolved V genes explain less than half of this, and the remainder is unexplained. The V and J calls and clone size are taken from that table; D and trimming were inferred from the DNA. The sample profile shows over 70,000 clones; roughly 80% of them were found once. About 0.79% of the sample goes to the ten largest clones.

Thawed unstimulated PBMCs were stained for CD3, CD4 and CD8 and FACS-sorted into CD3+CD4+ and CD3+CD8+ populations. All 8 studied subjects were randomized to immunosuppression withdrawal. The Qiagen DNeasy Blood and Tissue Kit was used for genomic DNA isolation. The germline V gene (reference sequence) gives CDR1 as MNHEY and CDR2 as SMNVEV. The germline V and J ends show losses of 5 bases and 4 bases respectively, and no gene match explains 12 bases of the junction. The CDR3 contains 17 residues, cysteine and phenylalanine counted. Kept here is only the CDR3 DNA, which spans 51 bases and is read in frame from base 1.

The clonotype was recovered from a human patient who received a liver transplant. Following a transplant, a fraction of the T cells may be traceable to the graft donor. The chain joins TRBV27 to TRBJ1-3, with TRBD1 matching 9 junction bases. The sequences come from CD4+ T cells from blood, collected 12 months after liver transplant. The CDR3 reads as follows: CASSLKPGQGPGNTIYF. The nucleotide sequence reads TGTGCCAGCAGTCTTAAACCGGGACAGGGTCCGGGAAACACCATATATTTT.